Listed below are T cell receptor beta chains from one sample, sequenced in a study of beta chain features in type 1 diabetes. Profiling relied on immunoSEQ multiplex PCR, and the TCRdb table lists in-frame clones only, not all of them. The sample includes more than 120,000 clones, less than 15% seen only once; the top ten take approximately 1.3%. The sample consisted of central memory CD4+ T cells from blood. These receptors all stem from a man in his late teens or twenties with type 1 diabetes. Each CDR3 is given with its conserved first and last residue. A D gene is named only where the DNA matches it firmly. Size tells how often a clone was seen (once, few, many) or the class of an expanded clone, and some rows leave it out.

CDR3 DNA: TGCAGCGTTGAAGTCGGTTGGGACGGAGGGAACTATGGCTACACCTTC
CDR3 protein: CSVEVGWDGGNYGYTF
CDR3 length: 16
D gene: -
J gene: TRBJ1-2
clone size: -
V gene: TRBV29-1

CDR3 DNA: TGTGCCAGCAGCCCCGCACTGACTAGCTCCAACAATGAGCAGTTCTTC
CDR3 protein: CASSPALTSSNNEQFF
CDR3 length: 16
D gene: TRBD2
J gene: TRBJ2-1
clone size: few
V gene: TRBV4-2

CDR3 DNA: TGTGCCAGCAGTGACAGCAGGGATGGCAATGAGCAGTTCTTC
CDR3 protein: CASSDSRDGNEQFF
CDR3 length: 14
D gene: -
J gene: TRBJ2-1
clone size: -
V gene: TRBV25-1

CDR3 DNA: TGTGCCAGCTCACCACCCCGGGACAGAAACGAGCAGTACTTC
CDR3 protein: CASSPPRDRNEQYF
CDR3 length: 14
D gene: TRBD1
J gene: TRBJ2-7
clone size: few
V gene: TRBV18

CDR3 DNA: TGTGCCAGCTCACCACCGAGCGGGGGGCCCCGGCAAGAGACCCAGTACTTC
CDR3 protein: CASSPPSGGPRQETQYF
CDR3 length: 17
D gene: TRBD2
J gene: TRBJ2-5
clone size: -
V gene: TRBV18

CDR3 DNA: TGTGCCACCAGCAGCGGCCAAGGTGCCGGGGAGCTGTTTTTT
CDR3 protein: CATSSGQGAGELFF
CDR3 length: 14
D gene: -
J gene: TRBJ2-2
clone size: -
V gene: TRBV15

CDR3 DNA: TGCAGCGTTGAAGACGGGGGCGGGAAAGGTGCCTTC
CDR3 protein: CSVEDGGGKGAF
CDR3 length: 12
D gene: -
J gene: TRBJ2-4
clone size: many
V gene: TRBV29-1

CDR3 DNA: TGTGCCAGCAGTGAGCAGGGGCAAGAGACCCAGTACTTC
CDR3 protein: CASSEQGQETQYF
CDR3 length: 13
D gene: -
J gene: TRBJ2-5
clone size: -
V gene: TRBV2

CDR3 DNA: TGTGCCAGCAGCGCAAACAGGGATGTTGCCTACGAGCAGTACTTC
CDR3 protein: CASSANRDVAYEQYF
CDR3 length: 15
D gene: -
J gene: TRBJ2-7
clone size: -
V gene: TRBV14

CDR3 DNA: TGTGCCAGTAGTGGACTAGCGGGGGATTTCTACAATGAGCAGTTCTTC
CDR3 protein: CASSGLAGDFYNEQFF
CDR3 length: 16
D gene: TRBD2
J gene: TRBJ2-1
clone size: few
V gene: TRBV19

CDR3 DNA: TGTGCCAGCAGCTGGACAGGGGGCAGAGGCGGAGAGACCCAGTACTTC
CDR3 protein: CASSWTGGRGGETQYF
CDR3 length: 16
D gene: TRBD1
J gene: TRBJ2-5
clone size: few
V gene: TRBV7-8

CDR3 DNA: TGTGCCAGCAGTTTTGAGTATACGCAGTATTTT
CDR3 protein: CASSFEYTQYF
CDR3 length: 11
D gene: -
J gene: TRBJ2-3
clone size: -
V gene: TRBV28

CDR3 DNA: TGTGCCTGGACGGGCTCTGGAAACACCATATATTTT
CDR3 protein: CAWTGSGNTIYF
CDR3 length: 12
D gene: -
J gene: TRBJ1-3
clone size: -
V gene: TRBV30

CDR3 DNA: TGTGCCACCAGCAGAGATAAGGGGACTGAAGCTTTCTTT
CDR3 protein: CATSRDKGTEAFF
CDR3 length: 13
D gene: -
J gene: TRBJ1-1
clone size: few
V gene: TRBV15